This TCR beta chain was identified in a study of T-cell memory formation after mild COVID-19. Findings and caveats of the study: The finding that pre-infection memory included some responding clones suggested that cross-reactive memory joined. Balance between CD4 and CD8 was seen in clones contracting day 15 to 85, and a CD4+ lean was seen in later expanders. SARS-CoV-2 specificity was not confirmed for second-wave clones peaking on day 37.

The ends were cut back, 3 bases at V and 3 bases at J, with 12 bases in the middle. The length of the CDR3 is 14 residues. Germline values: CDR1 SGHDT, CDR2 YYEEEE. With regard to this clonotype: Its antigen is unidentified.

MiXCR, run by TCRdb on the 5' RACE reads, gives a single entry per CDR3 protein. The sample has approximately 210,000 distinct CDR3 sequences, around 25% seen once; the top ten hold roughly an eighth. The J gene is TRBJ1-2, the V gene TRBV5-6, with TRBD1 as a possible D gene (5 bases). Sequencing was carried out using PBMCs or a T cell subset sorted from them (not recorded which). This clonotype originated in an adult woman who had mild COVID-19 (a few samples of this study predate the infection). Cell type and time point are not known. CDR3 amino acids: CASSSSTVYYGYTF. In DNA, the CDR3 is TGTGCCAGCAGCTCTTCGACAGTCTACTATGGCTACACCTTC.